This TCR beta chain was sequenced during a study of cytomegalovirus exposure and HLA in healthy donors. General study findings and limits: Researchers left out some V segments, among them TRBV6-2 and TRBV6-3, as indistinguishable. Most TCR sequences showed up rarely, but some public TCRs showed up in many donors.

The PCR contained 60 Vbeta and 13 Jbeta primers. Sequencing used immunoSEQ multiplex PCR; TCRdb keeps in-frame clones, though not all of them. The sample yields roughly 200,000 clones, 80% to 85% seen once. Concerning this clone itself: Its antigen is unknown.

Trimming shortened V by 6 bases and J by 5 bases, and 13 bases separated the two germline ends. Germline V gene data show CDR1 as MDHEN and CDR2 as SYDVKM. The CDR3 length is 14 residues. Material for sequencing was PBMCs. This chain links TRBV28 with TRBJ1-4, with TRBD1 as a possible D gene (5 bases). This receptor was obtained from a man in his fifties in good health and CMV-seronegative. The CDR3 protein is CASRKTETNEKLFF. The DNA for the CDR3 is TGTGCCAGCAGAAAGACAGAGACGAATGAAAAACTGTTTTTT.